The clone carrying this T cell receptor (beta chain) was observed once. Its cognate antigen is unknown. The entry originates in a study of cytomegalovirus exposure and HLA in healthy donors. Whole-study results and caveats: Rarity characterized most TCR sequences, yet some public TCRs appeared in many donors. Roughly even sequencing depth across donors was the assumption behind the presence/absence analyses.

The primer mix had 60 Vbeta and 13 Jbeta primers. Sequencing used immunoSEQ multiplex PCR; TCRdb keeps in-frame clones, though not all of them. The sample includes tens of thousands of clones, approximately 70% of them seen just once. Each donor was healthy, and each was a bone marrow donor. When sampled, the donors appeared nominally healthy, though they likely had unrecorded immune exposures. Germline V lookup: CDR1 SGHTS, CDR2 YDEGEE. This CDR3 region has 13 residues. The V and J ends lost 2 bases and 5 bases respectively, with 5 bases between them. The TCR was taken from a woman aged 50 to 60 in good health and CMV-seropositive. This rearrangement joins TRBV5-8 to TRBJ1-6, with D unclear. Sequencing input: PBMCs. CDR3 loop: CASSFSHNSPLHF. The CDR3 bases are TGTGCCAGCAGCTTCAGTCATAATTCACCCCTCCACTTT.